The sequence of this TCR beta chain was determined in a study of OX40 agonist ivuxolimab in advanced cancers. Describing the broader study: The costimulatory receptor OX40 (CD134) was targeted by ivuxolimab, a fully human IgG2 agonistic monoclonal antibody. Among the approximately 54 dose-escalation patients, around 20 had hepatocellular carcinoma, roughly 15 melanoma, 9 renal cell carcinoma and 9 head and neck cancer. Partial responses occurred in three dose-escalation patients: two with cutaneous melanoma and one with hepatocellular carcinoma. The point of sequencing TCRbeta in the periphery was to test whether ivuxolimab changed TCR sequence diversity and drove clonal T-cell expansion. In the dose-escalation cohort, 82.7% of patients were male, and the mean age was about 55 years, with a range of roughly 23 to 85. Intravenous ivuxolimab was administered to patients every 2 weeks at six dose levels: 0.01, 0.1, 0.3, 1.5, 3 and 10 mg/kg. The paper reports the monotherapy dose-escalation portion (N of about 51 patients) of the phase I ivuxolimab trial. Patients were allowed to have had prior anti-PD-1, anti-PD-L1 or anti-CTLA-4 therapy, and around 37% of the dose-escalation patients had previously received checkpoint inhibitors.

On this clone: It lacks a known antigen. Qualities for individual bases were not recorded, and no much larger clone is one base off.

V is reduced by 1 base and J by 5 bases, leaving a spacing of 2 bases between them. CDR1 and CDR2 are read off the germline V gene as SGHTS and YDEGEE. Including the terminal cysteine and phenylalanine, the CDR3 comprises 11 residues. Solely the CDR3 DNA is kept, with 33 bases framed from the first base. The trial excluded patients who had a history of autoimmune disease or who were on systemic immunosuppression. Peripheral blood for TCR sequencing was drawn from every dose cohort at baseline, at cycle 4 day 1 and at cycle 7 day 1. Samples came from an open-label, multicenter, first-in-human phase I dose-escalation trial of ivuxolimab. Adults with locally advanced or metastatic head and neck squamous cell, hepatocellular, melanoma or renal cell carcinoma were enrolled in the trial. Before TCR sequencing, CD4+ T cells and CD8+ T cells from peripheral blood were sorted into separate populations. Genomic DNA was extracted from sorted cells for sequencing of the TCRbeta CDR3 region. TCRbeta CDR3 regions were sequenced using the immunoSEQ Assay. The immuneACCESS repertoire file appears here via TCRdb, limited to in-frame rearrangements. These files lack a portion of the clones; in checked studies, under half of the deficit traces to unresolved V genes, and the cause of the others is not known. The sample yields 78,000 or so clones; 90% to 95% were counted once. 0.44% of the sample lies in the top ten.

Findings and caveats that apply to the study as a whole: After ivuxolimab, CD8+ T cells had more expanded clones than CD4+ T cells on average. In the 0.1-3.0 mg/kg groups, partial responders had among the lowest normalized peripheral clonal expansion, particularly in CD8+ T cells. Clonal expansion of both CD4+ and CD8+ blood T cells was observed from baseline to week 6 at doses 0.1 to 3.0 mg/kg. The antigen specificity of the peripheral T cells that underwent clonal expansion was not determined. Low levels of normalized T-cell clonal expansion were also shown by some nonresponding patients.

Material: CD4+ or CD8+ T cells sorted from blood, obtained in a trial of the OX40 agonist ivuxolimab. The sequence derives from an adult with an advanced solid tumor such as melanoma, head and neck, liver or kidney cancer. This sequence uses TRBV5-8 and TRBJ2-3; the D gene cannot be resolved reliably. CDR3 reads: CASSLIDTQYF. Here is the DNA: TGTGCCAGCAGCTTGATAGATACGCAGTATTTT.